This passage covers 27 T cell receptor beta chains from one sample sequenced in a study of glioma-infiltrating T cells. Using RNA template, CDR3s of TCR alpha and beta were amplified with iRepertoire arm-PCR. MiXCR was run by TCRdb on the multiplex PCR reads, yielding one entry per CDR3 protein. This table has 150,000 to 200,000 distinct CDR3 sequences, about 40% appearing once. Sequenced input: glioma tissue, nonneoplastic brain tissue, or PBMCs (not recorded which). All receptors come from a human donor with low-grade glioma or glioblastoma, undergoing nonglioma brain surgery, or in good health (not recorded which).

A remark on this clonotype: A much larger clone lies a single base off, so this may be a read error. V is TRBV2 and J is TRBJ1-1; no firm D call. The length of the CDR3 is 13 residues. Germline loops: CDR1 SNHLY, CDR2 FYNNEI. CDR3 region: CASSTDWNTEALF. The CDR3 nucleotides are TGTGCCAGCAGTACTGACTGGAACACTGAAGCTCTCTTT.

The rearrangement links TRBV28 to TRBJ2-1, with D perhaps matching TRBD1 (6 bases). The CDR3 length is 14 residues. V was pared by 8 bases and J by 0 bases, with 11 bases between. The germline V gene encodes CDR1 MDHEN and CDR2 SYDVKM. CDR3 protein: CASEGQPSYNEQFF. CDR3 DNA: TGTGCCAGCGAGGGACAACCCTCCTACAATGAGCAGTTCTTC.

This clonotype was seen ten or more times. The rearrangement uses TRBV7-2 and TRBJ2-7; 7 nucleotides line up with TRBD1. CDR1 SGHTA and CDR2 FQGNSA come from the germline V gene. This CDR3 has 15 residues. V trimming: 6 bases; J trimming: 0 bases; junction bases outside the gene matches: 8. The CDR3: CASRKAGTASYEQYF. CDR3 sequence (DNA): TGTGCCAGCAGGAAGGCTGGGACAGCCTCCTACGAGCAGTACTTC.

The chain recombines TRBV7-2 with TRBJ2-3, with D perhaps assigned TRBD1 or TRBD2 (5 bases each). CDR3 length: 14 residues. V lost 5 bases, J lost 6 bases, and 15 bases lay in between. The germline V gene has CDR1 SGHTA and CDR2 FQGNSA. The CDR3 sequence is CASSQGHPGDTQYF. CDR3 sequence (DNA): TGTGCCAGCAGCCAGGGCCACCCGGGGGATACGCAGTATTTT.

Points on this clonotype: The CDR3 does not close with the conserved phenylalanine or tryptophan, likely indicating a read error. The chain employs TRBV28 and TRBJ1-6; tentatively, D is TRBD1 (6 bases). CDR3 length: 14 residues. Germline V gene data show CDR1 as MDHEN and CDR2 as SYDVKM. Trimming removed 2 bases from V and 7 bases from J, with 9 bases in between. In DNA, the CDR3 is TGTGCCAGCAGTTTAGGTCAGGGGAATTCACCCCTCCACCTT. Translation: CASSLGQGNSPLHL.

CDR3 in DNA: TGTGCCAGCAAGGAGCCCAGTTGGGACCACTCAAGGGATCAGCCCCAGCATTTT. This translates into CASKEPSWDHSRDQPQHF. The gene calls are TRBV6-1 and TRBJ1-5; D might be TRBD1 (5 bases). Germline V gene lookup returns CDR1 MNHNS and CDR2 SASEGT. Between the trimmed V and J ends, which lost 7 bases and 5 bases, there was a span of 27 bases. The CDR3 loop spans 18 amino acids.

This sequence joins TRBV6-1 and TRBJ1-2; the match to TRBD1 covers 9 bases. V shed 7 bases, J shed 9 bases, and the junction held 12 bases outside the gene matches. CDR3 length: 14 amino acids. Germline CDR1 MNHNS, CDR2 SASEGT. CDR3 nucleotides: TGTGCCAGCACCCTCTCCGGGGACAGGGCACGCTACACCTTC. This translates into CASTLSGDRARYTF.

The chain combines TRBV24-1 with TRBJ2-7; 10 nucleotides match TRBD2. The CDR3 runs 17 residues. Germline-derived CDR1 and CDR2 are KGHDR and SFDVKD. Trimming removed 2 bases from V and 5 bases from J; junction bases left unmatched: 11. CDR3 protein: CATSDSRPGLATDEQYF. The CDR3 coding sequence is TGTGCCACCAGTGATTCGAGACCGGGACTAGCGACCGACGAGCAGTACTTC.

The table lists this clonotype with many counts. The chain recombines TRBV14 with TRBJ1-3; no definite D call. Germline loops: CDR1 SGHDN, CDR2 FVKESK. The CDR3 is 16 residues long. V dropped 0 bases and J dropped 5 bases, with 14 bases sitting between them. CDR3 nucleotide sequence: TGTGCCAGCAGCCAAGATTCCGCGGCTATCCGAAACACCATATATTTT. Amino acid sequence: CASSQDSAAIRNTIYF. Supplemented by reference TRBV14 and TRBJ1-3, the full variable domain reads EAGVTQFPSHSVIEKGQTVTLRCDPISGHDNLYWYRRVMGKEIKFLLHFVKESKQDESGMPNNRFLAERTGGTYSTLKVQPAELEDSGVYFCASSQDSAAIRNTIYFGEGSWLTVV.

This clonotype was seen a single time. The chain employs TRBV19 and TRBJ2-6; D call uncertain. Germline CDR1 LNHDA, CDR2 SQIVND (reference sequence). The CDR3 runs 16 residues. V lost 3 bases and J 0 bases, leaving 9 bases between the germline ends. The CDR3 DNA reads as TGTGCCAGTAGTATTGACGGACCCTCTGGGGCCAACGTCCTGACTTTC. It codes for CASSIDGPSGANVLTF.

In regard to this clonotype: This may come from a read error, since a much larger clone is one base off. The J gene is TRBJ2-7, the V gene TRBV29-1; D is unclear. Germline V CDR1 and CDR2: SQVTM, ANQGSEA. Trimming left V 7 bases short and J 0 bases short, with 10 bases between. The CDR3 is 12 residues long. The CDR3 nucleotides read TGCAGCGCAACATGGGTCTCCTACGAGCAGTACTTC. It specifies CSATWVSYEQYF.

The genes are TRBV12-3 or TRBV12-4 and TRBJ1-5, with TRBD1 matching over 7 bases. The CDR3 is 16 residues long. With V trimmed by 3 bases and J by 3 bases, 8 bases remained unmatched. The CDR3 loop is CASSFLQGLLNQPQHF. The CDR3 DNA follows: TGTGCCAGCAGTTTCTTACAGGGGCTTCTCAATCAGCCCCAGCATTTT.

This clonotype appeared many times. The V and J genes are TRBV20-1 and TRBJ2-7, with 10 bases that match TRBD1. The V gene end was trimmed by 6 bases and the J gene end by 3 bases; junction bases not matched to a gene: 8. Per germline, CDR1 DFQATT and CDR2 SNEGSKA (reference sequence). The CDR3 totals 14 residues. CDR3 sequence reads: CSATDRGPIYEQYF. The CDR3 nucleotides are TGCAGTGCAACCGACAGGGGGCCTATCTACGAGCAGTACTTC.

The V call is TRBV19, the J call TRBJ1-5; the D is unclear. CDR3 size: 16 residues. Germline assignment: CDR1 LNHDA and CDR2 SQIVND (reference sequence). V was shortened by 7 bases and J by 1 base, with 17 bases between the two germline ends. Here the CDR3 reads CASNGVKGVSNQPQHF. Here the CDR3 DNA reads TGTGCCAGTAACGGAGTGAAGGGAGTAAGCAATCAGCCCCAGCATTTT.

The table lists this clonotype with many counts. CDR3: CASSGGIQETQYF. Written as DNA, the CDR3 is TGTGCCAGCAGTGGCGGGATCCAAGAGACCCAGTACTTC. The V call is TRBV6-1, the J call TRBJ2-5; possibly TRBD2 for D (6 bases). This CDR3 spans 13 amino acids. V was cut by 4 bases and J by 1 base, with 7 bases left in between. In germline, CDR1 is MNHNS, CDR2 SASEGT.

This clonotype has at least ten counts. The chain links TRBV6-6 to TRBJ2-1; a possible D gene is TRBD2 (6 bases). This CDR3 has 15 amino acids. The ends were cut back, 2 bases at V and 0 bases at J, with 8 bases in the middle. Germline V gene lookup returns CDR1 MNHNY and CDR2 SVGAGI (reference sequence). The CDR3 here is CASSYGGSSYNEQFF. The CDR3 DNA sequence: TGTGCCAGCAGTTACGGGGGGAGCTCCTACAATGAGCAGTTCTTC.

The chain joins TRBV5-1 to TRBJ2-7; D possibly corresponds to TRBD1 (7 bases). This CDR3 has 13 amino acids. Germline V gene sequence: CDR1 SGHRS, CDR2 YFSETQ. V gave up 3 bases and J gave up 4 bases, with 11 bases separating them. The CDR3 here is CASSWGDSYEQYF. The CDR3 region has the DNA TGCGCCAGCAGCTGGGGGGACAGTTACGAGCAGTACTTC.

The sample holds many counts of this clonotype. The V gene is TRBV28, the J gene TRBJ1-5; D ambiguous. V was shortened by 3 bases and J by 0 bases, with 12 bases between the two germline ends. The CDR3 runs 16 residues. Germline lookup yields CDR1 MDHEN and CDR2 SYDVKM. DNA of the CDR3: TGTGCCAGCAGTTTGAAGTTTGGGAATAGCAATCAGCCCCAGCATTTT. This gives the protein CASSLKFGNSNQPQHF.

The chain couples TRBV6-2 or TRBV6-3 to TRBJ2-5; D may be TRBD1 (5 bases). Looked up from germline, CDR1 is MNHEY and CDR2 is SVGEGT. The CDR3 runs to 13 residues. CDR3 protein: CVTSRTREETQYF. The CDR3 DNA reads as TGTGTCACCTCCCGGACAAGGGAAGAGACCCAGTACTTC.

Comments on this clonotype: A much larger clone lies a single base off, so this may be a read error. The conserved final phenylalanine or tryptophan is absent from the CDR3, which likely points to a read error. It is unclear where the CDR3 begins or ends on the DNA, so no DNA is shown, and the CDR3 is as TCRdb lists it. The V gene is TRBV7-2, the J gene TRBJ2-7; the D segment call TRBD2 is taken from the table without a DNA check. The germline CDR1 and CDR2 sequences are SGHTA and FQGNSA. The CDR3 region is 12 residues in length, termini included. CDR3 amino acids: CASSLGTRALLS.

As concerns this clonotype: This may be a read error: a much more frequent sequence differs by one nucleotide. The V gene is TRBV24-1, the J gene TRBJ2-3; no clear D gene. The CDR3 has 12 amino acids. Germline values: CDR1 KGHDR, CDR2 SFDVKD. CDR3: CANSDLTDTQYF. The DNA for the CDR3 is TGTGCCAACAGTGATTTAACAGATACGCAGTATTTT.

This clonotype was seen a few times. This sequence joins TRBV11-1 and TRBJ2-7; D perhaps matches TRBD1 (5 bases). The V gene's germline CDR1 is SGHAT and CDR2 FQDESV (reference sequence). Trimming took 6 bases from V and 3 from J, leaving 15 bases between them. CDR3 size: 14 residues. CDR3 loop: CASSPHRIDYEQYF. CDR3 nucleotides: TGTGCCAGCAGTCCTCACAGGATTGACTACGAGCAGTACTTC.

This clonotype was detected a few times. This sequence joins TRBV7-9 and TRBJ1-1, with D tentatively TRBD1 (6 bases). From germline, CDR1 is SEHNR and CDR2 FQNEAQ (reference sequence). CDR3 length: 13 residues. V was pared by 1 base and J by 4 bases, with 7 bases between. The CDR3 region has the DNA TGTGCCAGCAGCTTAGGGGGGGCCACTGAAGCTTTCTTT. Protein: CASSLGGATEAFF.

The V gene is TRBV30, the J gene TRBJ1-3; D gene ambiguous. From germline, CDR1 is GTSNPN and CDR2 SVGIG (reference sequence). Deletions cut 0 bases from V and 2 bases from J, with 11 bases between. The CDR3 length is 15 residues. The CDR3 region is CAWSVNRAPGNTIYF. CDR3 bases: TGTGCCTGGAGTGTAAACCGGGCCCCTGGAAACACCATATATTTT.

The chain uses TRBV12-3 or TRBV12-4 and TRBJ1-2, with unresolved D. Trimming removed 5 bases from V and 3 bases from J, with 13 bases in between. This CDR3 contains 14 residues. CDR3 coding DNA: TGTGCCAGCAGTCCACTCCCCCGGGACTATGGCTACACCTTC. As protein: CASSPLPRDYGYTF.

There are many counts of this clonotype. J is TRBJ2-7 and V is TRBV6-1; TRBD2 aligns across 11 bases. Germline CDR1 MNHNS, CDR2 SASEGT. V dropped 8 bases and J dropped 0; count of bases not matched to a gene: 6. The CDR3 consists of 15 residues. Here the CDR3 DNA reads TGTGCCAGCGGAAGGACTAGCGGGCTCTCCTACGAGCAGTACTTC. This translates into CASGRTSGLSYEQYF.

This clonotype was recorded a few times. The gene calls are TRBV3-1 and TRBJ1-2; no clear D. The CDR3 spans 16 residues. V lost 1 base, J lost 4 bases, and 16 bases lay in between. Germline CDR1 LGHDT, CDR2 YNNKEL (reference sequence). The CDR3 region has the DNA TGTGCCAGCAGCCAAGTTGCGAGGACGGCGATCTATGGCTACACCTTC. Amino acid sequence: CASSQVARTAIYGYTF.